These T cell receptor beta chains were read from a single sample in a study of control samples from healthy donors and cancer patients. Profiling relied on immunoSEQ multiplex PCR, and the TCRdb table lists in-frame clones only, not all of them. Here the sample spans roughly 120,000 clones, approximately 90% being singletons. Sequences were obtained from blood. Every receptor here comes from a human donor in good health. The donor label of this sample is uncertain. Each CDR3 is given with its conserved first and last residue. D genes are given only for firm matches. Expanded clones get a size class; other rows say once, few or many, or leave the size out.

CASAGILAKNIQYF,TGTGCCAGCGCGGGGATACTAGCCAAAAACATTCAGTACTTC,14,TRBV27,.,TRBJ2-4,.
CASSSLGLLAGINNEQFF,TGTGCCAGCAGCTCTCTAGGTTTGCTAGCGGGGATAAACAATGAGCAGTTCTTC,18,TRBV5-8,TRBD2,TRBJ2-1,.
CASSLYSPITSGNTIYF,TGTGCCAGCAGTTTATACAGCCCAATCACTTCTGGAAACACCATATATTTT,17,TRBV28,.,TRBJ1-3,once
CASSFFAKGQPQHF,TGTGCCAGCAGTTTCTTTGCGAAAGGTCAGCCCCAGCATTTT,14,TRBV28,.,TRBJ1-5,.
CASSLDNLSPLHF,TGTGCCAGCAGCTTAGACAACCTTTCACCCCTCCACTTT,13,TRBV11-2,.,TRBJ1-6,once
CASRGPETEAFF,TGTGCCAGCAGGGGGCCGGAAACTGAAGCTTTCTTT,12,TRBV27,.,TRBJ1-1,.
CASHSGVNTEAFF,TGTGCCAGCCACAGCGGGGTGAACACTGAAGCTTTCTTT,13,TRBV5-4,.,TRBJ1-1,.
CASSKRHGDGYTF,TGTGCCAGCTCAAAGCGACATGGGGACGGCTACACCTTC,13,TRBV18,.,TRBJ1-2,.
CASSGIGRTEAFF,TGTGCCAGCAGTGGTATCGGTCGCACTGAAGCTTTCTTT,13,TRBV9,.,TRBJ1-1,.
CASSLGRGSGELFF,TGTGCCAGCAGCTTAGGCAGGGGGTCTGGGGAGCTGTTTTTT,14,TRBV7-2,TRBD1,TRBJ2-2,.